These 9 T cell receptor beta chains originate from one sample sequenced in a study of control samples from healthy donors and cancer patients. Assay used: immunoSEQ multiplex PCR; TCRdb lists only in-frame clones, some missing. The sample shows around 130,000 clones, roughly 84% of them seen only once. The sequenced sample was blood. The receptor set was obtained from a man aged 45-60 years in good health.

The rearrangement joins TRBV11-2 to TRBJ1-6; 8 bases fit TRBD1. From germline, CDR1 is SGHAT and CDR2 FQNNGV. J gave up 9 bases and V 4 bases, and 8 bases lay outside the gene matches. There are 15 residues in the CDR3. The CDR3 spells CASSSETGAGSPLHF. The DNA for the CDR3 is TGTGCCAGCAGCTCAGAGACAGGGGCGGGTTCACCCCTCCACTTT.

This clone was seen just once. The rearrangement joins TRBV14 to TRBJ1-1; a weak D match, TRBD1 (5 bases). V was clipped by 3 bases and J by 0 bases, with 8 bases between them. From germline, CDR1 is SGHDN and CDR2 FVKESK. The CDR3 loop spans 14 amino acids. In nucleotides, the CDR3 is TGTGCCAGCAGCCAGTGGGGGGTGAACACTGAAGCTTTCTTT. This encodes CASSQWGVNTEAFF.

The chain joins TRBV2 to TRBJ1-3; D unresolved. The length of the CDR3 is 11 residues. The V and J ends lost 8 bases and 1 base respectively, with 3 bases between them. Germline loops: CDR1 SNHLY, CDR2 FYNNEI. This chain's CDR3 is CASLSGNTIYF. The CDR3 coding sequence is TGTGCCAGCCTTTCTGGAAACACCATATATTTT.

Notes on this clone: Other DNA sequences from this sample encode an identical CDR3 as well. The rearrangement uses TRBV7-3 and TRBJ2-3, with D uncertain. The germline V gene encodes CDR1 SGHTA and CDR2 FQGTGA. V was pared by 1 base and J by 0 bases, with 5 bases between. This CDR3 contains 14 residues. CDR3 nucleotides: TGTGCCAGCAGCTTAAGCCCTAGCACAGATACGCAGTATTTT. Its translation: CASSLSPSTDTQYF.

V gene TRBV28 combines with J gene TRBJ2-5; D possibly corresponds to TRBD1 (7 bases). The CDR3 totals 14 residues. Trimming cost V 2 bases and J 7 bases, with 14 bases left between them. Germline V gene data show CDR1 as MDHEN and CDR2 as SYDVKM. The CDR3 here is CASSLQLQGGTQYF. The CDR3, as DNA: TGTGCCAGCAGTTTACAGCTTCAGGGGGGGACCCAGTACTTC.

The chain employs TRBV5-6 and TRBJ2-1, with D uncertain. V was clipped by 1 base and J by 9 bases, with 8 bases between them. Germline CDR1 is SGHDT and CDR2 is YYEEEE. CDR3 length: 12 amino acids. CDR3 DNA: TGTGCCAGCAGCTTGTATGAGTTTGAGCAGTTCTTC. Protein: CASSLYEFEQFF.

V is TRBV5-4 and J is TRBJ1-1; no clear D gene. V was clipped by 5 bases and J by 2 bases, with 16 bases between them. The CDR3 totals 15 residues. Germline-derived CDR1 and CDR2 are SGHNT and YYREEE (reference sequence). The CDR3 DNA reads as TGTGCCAGCAGACCTGGCCGGGAGGACAACACTGAAGCTTTCTTT. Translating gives CASRPGREDNTEAFF.

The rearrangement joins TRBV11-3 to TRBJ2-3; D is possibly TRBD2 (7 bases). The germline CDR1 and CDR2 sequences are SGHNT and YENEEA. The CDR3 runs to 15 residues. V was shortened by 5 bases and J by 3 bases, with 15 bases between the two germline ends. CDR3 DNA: TGTGCCAGCAGCCCGGGGAGGGGGGGGACAGATACGCAGTATTTT. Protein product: CASSPGRGGTDTQYF.

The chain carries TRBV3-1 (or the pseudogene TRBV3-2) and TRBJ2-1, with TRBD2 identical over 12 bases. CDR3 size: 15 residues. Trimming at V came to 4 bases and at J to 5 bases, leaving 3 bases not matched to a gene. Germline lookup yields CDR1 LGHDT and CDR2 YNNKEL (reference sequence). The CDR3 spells CASSPLAGGNNEQFF. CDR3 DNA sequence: TGTGCCAGCAGCCCCCTAGCGGGGGGGAACAATGAGCAGTTCTTC.